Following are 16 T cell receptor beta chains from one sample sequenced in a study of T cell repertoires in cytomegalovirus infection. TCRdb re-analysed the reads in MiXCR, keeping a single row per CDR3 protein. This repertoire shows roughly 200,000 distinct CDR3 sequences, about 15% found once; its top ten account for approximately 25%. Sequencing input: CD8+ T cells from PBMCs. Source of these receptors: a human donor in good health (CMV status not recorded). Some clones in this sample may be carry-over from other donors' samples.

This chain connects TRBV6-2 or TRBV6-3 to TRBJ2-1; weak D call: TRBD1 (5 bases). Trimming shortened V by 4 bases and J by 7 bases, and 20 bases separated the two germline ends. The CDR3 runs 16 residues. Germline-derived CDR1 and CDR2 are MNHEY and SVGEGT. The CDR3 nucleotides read TGTGCCAGCAGTTTAAGTAGGGTAGGGGCGAAAAATGAGCAGTTCTTC. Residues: CASSLSRVGAKNEQFF.

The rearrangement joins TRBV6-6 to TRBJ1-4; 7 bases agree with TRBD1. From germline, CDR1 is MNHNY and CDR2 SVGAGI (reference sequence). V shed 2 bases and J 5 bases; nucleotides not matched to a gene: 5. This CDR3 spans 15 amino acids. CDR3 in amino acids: CASSYLRGANEKLFF. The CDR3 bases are TGTGCCAGCAGTTACCTCAGGGGGGCCAATGAAAAACTGTTTTTT.

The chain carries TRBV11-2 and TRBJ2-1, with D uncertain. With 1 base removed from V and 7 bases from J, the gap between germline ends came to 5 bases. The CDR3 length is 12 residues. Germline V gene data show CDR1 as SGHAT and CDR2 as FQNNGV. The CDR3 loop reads CASSLGRNEQFF. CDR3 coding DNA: TGTGCCAGCAGCTTAGGAAGGAATGAGCAGTTCTTC.

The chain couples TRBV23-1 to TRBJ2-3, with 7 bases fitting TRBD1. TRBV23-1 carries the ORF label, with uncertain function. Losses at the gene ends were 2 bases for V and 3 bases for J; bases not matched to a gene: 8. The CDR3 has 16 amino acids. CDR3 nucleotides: TGCGCCAGCAGTCAAAGCAGACAGGGCGAGACAGATACGCAGTATTTT. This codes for CASSQSRQGETDTQYF.

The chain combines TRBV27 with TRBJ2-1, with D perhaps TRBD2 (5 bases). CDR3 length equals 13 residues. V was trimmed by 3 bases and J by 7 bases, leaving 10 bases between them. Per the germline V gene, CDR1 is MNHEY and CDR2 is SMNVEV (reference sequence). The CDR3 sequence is CASSFDRGNEQFF. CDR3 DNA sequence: TGTGCCAGCAGTTTTGATAGAGGGAATGAGCAGTTCTTC.

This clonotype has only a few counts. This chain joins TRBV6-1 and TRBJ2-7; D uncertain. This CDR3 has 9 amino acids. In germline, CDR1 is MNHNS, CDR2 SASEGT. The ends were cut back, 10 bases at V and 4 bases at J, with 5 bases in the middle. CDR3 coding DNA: TGTGCCACCGGATACGAGCAGTACTTC. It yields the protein CATGYEQYF.

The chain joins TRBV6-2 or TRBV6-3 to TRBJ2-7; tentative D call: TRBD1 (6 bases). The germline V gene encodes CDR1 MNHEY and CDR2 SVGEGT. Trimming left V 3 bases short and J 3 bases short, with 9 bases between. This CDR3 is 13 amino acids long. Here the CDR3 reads CASSYKGDYEQYF. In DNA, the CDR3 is TGTGCCAGCAGTTATAAGGGGGACTACGAGCAGTACTTC.

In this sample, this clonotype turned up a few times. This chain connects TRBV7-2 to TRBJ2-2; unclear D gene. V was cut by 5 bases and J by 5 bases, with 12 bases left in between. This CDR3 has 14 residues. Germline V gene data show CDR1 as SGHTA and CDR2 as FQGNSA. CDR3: CASSPQNWTGELFF. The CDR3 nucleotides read TGTGCCAGCAGCCCCCAAAACTGGACCGGGGAGCTGTTTTTT.

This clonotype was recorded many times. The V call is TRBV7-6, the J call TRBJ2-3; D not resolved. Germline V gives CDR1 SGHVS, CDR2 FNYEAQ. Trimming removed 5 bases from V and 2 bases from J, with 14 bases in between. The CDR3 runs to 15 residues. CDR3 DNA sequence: TGTGCCAGCAGCCCCCGACCCAAGGTCACAGATACGCAGTATTTT. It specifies CASSPRPKVTDTQYF.

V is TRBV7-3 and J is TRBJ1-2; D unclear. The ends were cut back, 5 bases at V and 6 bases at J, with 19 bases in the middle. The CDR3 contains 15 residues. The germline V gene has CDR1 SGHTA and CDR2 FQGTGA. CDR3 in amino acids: CASSLRTVNGHGYTF. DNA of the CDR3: TGTGCCAGCAGCCTCCGGACCGTAAACGGGCATGGCTACACCTTC.

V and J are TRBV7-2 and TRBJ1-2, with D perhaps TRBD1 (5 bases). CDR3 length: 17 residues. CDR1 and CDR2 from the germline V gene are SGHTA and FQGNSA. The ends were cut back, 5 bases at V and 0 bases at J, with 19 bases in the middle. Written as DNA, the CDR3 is TGTGCCAGCAGCCCCTCTGGGCCAGGGCCAGCTAACTATGGCTACACCTTC. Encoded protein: CASSPSGPGPANYGYTF. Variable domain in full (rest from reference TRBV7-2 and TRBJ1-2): GAGVSQSPSNKVTEKGKDVELRCDPISGHTALYWYRQSLGQGLEFLIYFQGNSAPDKSGLPSDRFSAERTGGSVSTLTIQRTQQEDSAVYLCASSPSGPGPANYGYTFGSGTRLTVV.

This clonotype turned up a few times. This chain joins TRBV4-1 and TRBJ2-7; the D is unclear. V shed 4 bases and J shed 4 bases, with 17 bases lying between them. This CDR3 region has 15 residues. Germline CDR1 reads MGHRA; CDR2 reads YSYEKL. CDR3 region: CASSPNYGQGYEQYF. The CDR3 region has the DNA TGCGCCAGCAGCCCCAACTACGGGCAAGGATACGAGCAGTACTTC.

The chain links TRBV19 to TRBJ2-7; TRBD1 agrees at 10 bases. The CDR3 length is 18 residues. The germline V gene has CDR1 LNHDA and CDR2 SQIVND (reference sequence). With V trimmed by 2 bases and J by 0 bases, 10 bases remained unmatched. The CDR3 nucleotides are TGTGCCAGTAGTATATATGCCAGGGGGACAGGGGTCTCCTACGAGCAGTACTTC. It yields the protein CASSIYARGTGVSYEQYF. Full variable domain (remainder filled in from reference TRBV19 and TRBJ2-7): DGGITQSPKYLFRKEGQNVTLSCEQNLNHDAMYWYRQDPGQGLRLIYYSQIVNDFQKGDIAEGYSVSREKKESFPLTVTSAQKNPTAFYLCASSIYARGTGVSYEQYFGPGTRLTVT.

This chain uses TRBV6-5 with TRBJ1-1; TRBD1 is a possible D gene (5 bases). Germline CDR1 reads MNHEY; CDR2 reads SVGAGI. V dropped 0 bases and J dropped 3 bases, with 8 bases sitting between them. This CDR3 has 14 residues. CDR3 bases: TGTGCCAGCAGTTACTCGGGGGTCGACACTGAAGCTTTCTTT. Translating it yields CASSYSGVDTEAFF.

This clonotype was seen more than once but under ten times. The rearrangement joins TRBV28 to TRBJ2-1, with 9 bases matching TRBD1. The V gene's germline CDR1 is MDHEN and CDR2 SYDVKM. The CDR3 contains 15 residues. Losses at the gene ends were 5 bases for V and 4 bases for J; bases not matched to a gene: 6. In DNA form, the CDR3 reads TGTGCCAGCAGTCACAGGGGGCAAGTGTACAATGAGCAGTTCTTC. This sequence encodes CASSHRGQVYNEQFF. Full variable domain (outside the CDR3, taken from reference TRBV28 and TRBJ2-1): DVKVTQSSRYLVKRTGEKVFLECVQDMDHENMFWYRQDPGLGLRLIYFSYDVKMKEKGDIPEGYSVSREKKERFSLILESASTNQTSMYLCASSHRGQVYNEQFFGPGTRLTVL.

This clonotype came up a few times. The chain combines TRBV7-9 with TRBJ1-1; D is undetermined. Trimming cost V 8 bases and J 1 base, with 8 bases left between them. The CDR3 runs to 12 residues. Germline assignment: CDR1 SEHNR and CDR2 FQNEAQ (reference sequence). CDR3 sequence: CASGGRNTEAFF. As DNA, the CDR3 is TGTGCCAGCGGAGGGAGGAACACTGAAGCTTTCTTT.